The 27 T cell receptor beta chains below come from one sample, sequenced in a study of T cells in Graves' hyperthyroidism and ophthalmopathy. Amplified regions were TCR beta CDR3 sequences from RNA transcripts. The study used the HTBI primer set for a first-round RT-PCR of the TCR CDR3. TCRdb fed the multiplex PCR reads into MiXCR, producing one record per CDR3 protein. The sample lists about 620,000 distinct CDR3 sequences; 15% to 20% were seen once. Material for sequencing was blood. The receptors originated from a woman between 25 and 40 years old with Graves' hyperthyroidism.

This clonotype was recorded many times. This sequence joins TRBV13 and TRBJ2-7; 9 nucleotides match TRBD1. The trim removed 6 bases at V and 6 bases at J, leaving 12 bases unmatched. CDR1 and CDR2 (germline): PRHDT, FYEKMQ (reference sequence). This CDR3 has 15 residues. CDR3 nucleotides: TGTGCCAGCAGTGTTGGGGACAGGGAATTTATCGAGCAGTACTTC. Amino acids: CASSVGDREFIEQYF.

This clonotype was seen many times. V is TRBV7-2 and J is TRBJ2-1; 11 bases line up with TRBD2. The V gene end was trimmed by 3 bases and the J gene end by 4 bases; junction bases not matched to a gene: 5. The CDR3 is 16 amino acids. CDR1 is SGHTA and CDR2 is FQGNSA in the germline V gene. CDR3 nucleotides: TGTGCCAGCAGCTTTTCCGGGACTAGCGGATACAATGAGCAGTTCTTC. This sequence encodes CASSFSGTSGYNEQFF.

As DNA, the CDR3 is TGTGCCAGCAGTGAAACCTCCGGGACCCAGACCCAGTACTTC. Protein product: CASSETSGTQTQYF. The chain is built from TRBV2 and TRBJ2-5; the D gene could be TRBD1 or TRBD2 (5 bases each). The CDR3 has 14 residues. CDR1 SNHLY and CDR2 FYNNEI come from the germline V gene. V lost 2 bases, J lost 6 bases, and 13 bases lay in between.

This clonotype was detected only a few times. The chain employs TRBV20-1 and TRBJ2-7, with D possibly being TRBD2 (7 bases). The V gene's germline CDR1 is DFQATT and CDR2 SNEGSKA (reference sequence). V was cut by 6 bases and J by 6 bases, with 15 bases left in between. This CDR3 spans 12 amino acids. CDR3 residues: CSARGGGSEQYF. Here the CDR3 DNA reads TGCAGTGCAAGGGGGGGTGGATCCGAGCAGTACTTC.

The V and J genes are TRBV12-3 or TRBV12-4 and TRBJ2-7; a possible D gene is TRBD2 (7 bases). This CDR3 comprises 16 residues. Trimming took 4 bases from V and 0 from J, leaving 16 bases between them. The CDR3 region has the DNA TGTGCCAGCAGTTGGAGGGGGGGCTTCAGCTCCTACGAGCAGTACTTC. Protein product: CASSWRGGFSSYEQYF.

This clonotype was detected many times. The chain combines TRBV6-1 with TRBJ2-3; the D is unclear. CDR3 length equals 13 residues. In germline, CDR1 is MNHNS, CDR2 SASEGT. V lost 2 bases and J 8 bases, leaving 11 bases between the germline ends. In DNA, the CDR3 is TGTGCCAGCAGTGAACCTTCGAGCGCTACGCAGTATTTT. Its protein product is CASSEPSSATQYF.

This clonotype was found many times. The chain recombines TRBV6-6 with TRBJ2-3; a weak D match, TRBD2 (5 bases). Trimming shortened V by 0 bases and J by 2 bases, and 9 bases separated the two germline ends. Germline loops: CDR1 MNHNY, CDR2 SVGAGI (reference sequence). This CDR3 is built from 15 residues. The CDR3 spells CASSYSSASTDTQYF. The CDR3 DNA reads TGTGCCAGCAGTTACTCTAGCGCCTCCACAGATACGCAGTATTTT.

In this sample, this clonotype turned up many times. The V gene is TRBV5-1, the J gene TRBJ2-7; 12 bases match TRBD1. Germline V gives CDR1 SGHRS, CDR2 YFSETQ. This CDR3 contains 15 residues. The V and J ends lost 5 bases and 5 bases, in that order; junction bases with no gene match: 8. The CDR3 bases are TGCGCCAGCAGTGCGGGGACAGGGGGCCTCGACGAGCAGTACTTC. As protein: CASSAGTGGLDEQYF.

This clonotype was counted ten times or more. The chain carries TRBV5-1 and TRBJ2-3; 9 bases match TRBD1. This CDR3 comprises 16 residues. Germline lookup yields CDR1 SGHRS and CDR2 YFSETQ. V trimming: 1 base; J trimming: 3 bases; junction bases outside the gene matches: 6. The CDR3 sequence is CASSLSPGQGTDTQYF. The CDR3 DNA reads TGCGCCAGCAGCTTGAGCCCGGGACAGGGTACAGATACGCAGTATTTT.

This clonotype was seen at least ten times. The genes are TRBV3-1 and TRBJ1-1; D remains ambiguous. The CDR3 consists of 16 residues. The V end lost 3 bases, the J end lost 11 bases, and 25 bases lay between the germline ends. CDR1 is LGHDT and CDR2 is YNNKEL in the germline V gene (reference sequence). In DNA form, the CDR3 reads TGTGCCAGCAGCCACGCTCGAGGACTCCCACTTGGCGAGGCTTTCTTT. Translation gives CASSHARGLPLGEAFF.

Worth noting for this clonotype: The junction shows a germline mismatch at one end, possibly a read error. CDR3 sequence reads: CASSPRGVGTEALF. The CDR3 region has the DNA TGTGCCAGCAGTCCCCGGGGGGTGGGCACTGAAGCTCTCTTT. V usage is TRBV6-1 and J usage is TRBJ1-1; D perhaps matches TRBD1 (5 bases). The V gene's germline CDR1 is MNHNS and CDR2 SASEGT. The CDR3 spans 14 residues.

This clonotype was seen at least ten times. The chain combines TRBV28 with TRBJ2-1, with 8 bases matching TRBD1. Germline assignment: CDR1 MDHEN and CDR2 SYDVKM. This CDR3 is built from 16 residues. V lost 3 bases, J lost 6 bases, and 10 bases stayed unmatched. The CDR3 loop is CASSFPDRGVINEQFF. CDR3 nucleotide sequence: TGTGCCAGCAGTTTCCCAGACAGGGGTGTAATCAATGAGCAGTTCTTC.

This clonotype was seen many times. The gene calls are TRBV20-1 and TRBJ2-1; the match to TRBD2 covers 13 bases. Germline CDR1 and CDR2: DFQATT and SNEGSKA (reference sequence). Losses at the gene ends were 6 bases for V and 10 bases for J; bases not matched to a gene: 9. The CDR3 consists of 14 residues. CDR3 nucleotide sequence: TGCAGTGCCCAGGGCGGACTAGCGGGAGACGAGCAGTTCTTC. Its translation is CSAQGGLAGDEQFF.

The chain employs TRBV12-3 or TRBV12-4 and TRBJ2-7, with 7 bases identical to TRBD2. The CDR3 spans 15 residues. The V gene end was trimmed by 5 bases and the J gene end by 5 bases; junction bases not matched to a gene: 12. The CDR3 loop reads CASSGGGGDLDEQYF. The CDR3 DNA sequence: TGTGCCAGCAGTGGGGGTGGGGGGGATCTCGACGAGCAGTACTTC.

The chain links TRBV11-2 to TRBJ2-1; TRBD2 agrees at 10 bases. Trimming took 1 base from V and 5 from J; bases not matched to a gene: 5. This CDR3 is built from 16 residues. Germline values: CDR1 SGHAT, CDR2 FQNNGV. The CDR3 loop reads CASSLGSGLADNEQFF. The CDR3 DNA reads TGTGCCAGCAGCTTAGGGAGTGGACTAGCGGACAATGAGCAGTTCTTC.

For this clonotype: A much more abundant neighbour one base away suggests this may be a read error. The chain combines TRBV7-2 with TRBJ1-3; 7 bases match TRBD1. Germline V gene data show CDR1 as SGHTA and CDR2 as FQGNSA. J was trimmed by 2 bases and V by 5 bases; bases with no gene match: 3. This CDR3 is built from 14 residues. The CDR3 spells CASSMTGTGNTIYF. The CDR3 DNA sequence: TGTGCCAGCAGCATGACAGGGACTGGAAACACCATATATTTT. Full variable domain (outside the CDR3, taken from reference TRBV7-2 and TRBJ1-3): GAGVSQSPSNKVTEKGKDVELRCDPISGHTALYWYRQSLGQGLEFLIYFQGNSAPDKSGLPSDRFSAERTGGSVSTLTIQRTQQEDSAVYLCASSMTGTGNTIYFGEGSWLTVV.

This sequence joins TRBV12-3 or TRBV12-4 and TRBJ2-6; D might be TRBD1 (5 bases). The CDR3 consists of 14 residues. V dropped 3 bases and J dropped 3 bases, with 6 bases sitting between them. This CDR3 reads CASSLGRGANVLTF. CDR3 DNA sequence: TGTGCCAGCAGTTTGGGGCGTGGGGCCAACGTCCTGACTTTC.

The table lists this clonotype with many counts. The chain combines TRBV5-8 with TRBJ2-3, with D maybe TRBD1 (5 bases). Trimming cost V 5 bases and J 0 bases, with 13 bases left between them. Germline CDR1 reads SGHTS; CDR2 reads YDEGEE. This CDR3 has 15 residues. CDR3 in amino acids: CASSYGHHSTDTQYF. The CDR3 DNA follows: TGTGCCAGCAGTTATGGACACCATAGCACAGATACGCAGTATTTT.

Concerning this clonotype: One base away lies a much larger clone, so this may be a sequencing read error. Here the CDR3 DNA reads TGTGCCAGCAGGCAAATTCTAGCGGGAGGGCCCTACGAGCAGTACTTC. As protein: CASRQILAGGPYEQYF. This chain joins TRBV6-1 and TRBJ2-7; TRBD2 matches 12 bases. Trimming cost V 6 bases and J 2 bases; bases outside gene matches: 8. The CDR3 totals 16 residues. Germline loops: CDR1 MNHNS, CDR2 SASEGT.

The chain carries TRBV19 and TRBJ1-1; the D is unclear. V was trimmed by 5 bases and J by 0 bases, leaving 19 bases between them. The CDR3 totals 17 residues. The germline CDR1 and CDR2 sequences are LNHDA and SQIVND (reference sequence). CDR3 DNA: TGTGCCAGTAGTGCCCAAATTGCCAGATACCTGAACACTGAAGCTTTCTTT. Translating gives CASSAQIARYLNTEAFF. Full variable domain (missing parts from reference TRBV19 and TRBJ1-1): DGGITQSPKYLFRKEGQNVTLSCEQNLNHDAMYWYRQDPGQGLRLIYYSQIVNDFQKGDIAEGYSVSREKKESFPLTVTSAQKNPTAFYLCASSAQIARYLNTEAFFGQGTRLTVV.

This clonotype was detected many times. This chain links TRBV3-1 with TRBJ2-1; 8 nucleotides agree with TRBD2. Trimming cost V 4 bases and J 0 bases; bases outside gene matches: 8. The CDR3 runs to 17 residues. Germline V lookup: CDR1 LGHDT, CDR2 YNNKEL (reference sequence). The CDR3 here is CASSLTGGGDSYNEQFF. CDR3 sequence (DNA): TGTGCCAGCAGCCTCACCGGGGGGGGGGACTCCTACAATGAGCAGTTCTTC.

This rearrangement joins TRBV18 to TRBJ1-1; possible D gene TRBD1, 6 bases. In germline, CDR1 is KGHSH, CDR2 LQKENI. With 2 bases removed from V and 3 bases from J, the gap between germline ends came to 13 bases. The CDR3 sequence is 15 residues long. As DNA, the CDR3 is TGTGCCAGCTCACCATACACAGGGAAGGACACTGAAGCTTTCTTT. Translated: CASSPYTGKDTEAFF.

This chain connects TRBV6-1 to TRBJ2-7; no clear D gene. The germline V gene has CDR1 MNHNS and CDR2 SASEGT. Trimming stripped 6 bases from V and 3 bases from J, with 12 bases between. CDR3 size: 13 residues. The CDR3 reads CASRVNSDYEQYF. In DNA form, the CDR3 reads TGTGCCAGCAGAGTAAATTCGGACTACGAGCAGTACTTC.

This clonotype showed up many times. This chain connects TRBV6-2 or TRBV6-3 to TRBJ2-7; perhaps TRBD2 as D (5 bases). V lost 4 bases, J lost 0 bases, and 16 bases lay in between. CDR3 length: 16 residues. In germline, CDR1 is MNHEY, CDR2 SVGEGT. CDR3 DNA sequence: TGTGCCAGCAGTTCCCCGACTTCGGGAATCTCCTACGAGCAGTACTTC. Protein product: CASSSPTSGISYEQYF.

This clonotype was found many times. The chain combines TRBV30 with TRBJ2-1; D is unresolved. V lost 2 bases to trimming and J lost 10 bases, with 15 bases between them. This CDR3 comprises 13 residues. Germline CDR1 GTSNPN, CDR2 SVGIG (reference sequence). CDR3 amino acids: CAWSLSRNGEQFF. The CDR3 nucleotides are TGTGCCTGGAGTTTATCCCGGAATGGGGAGCAGTTCTTC. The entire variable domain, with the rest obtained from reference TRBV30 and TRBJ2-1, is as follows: SQTIHQWPATLVQPVGSPLSLECTVEGTSNPNLYWYRQAAGRGLQLLFYSVGIGQISSEVPQNLSASRPQDRQFILSSKKLLLSDSGFYLCAWSLSRNGEQFFGPGTRLTVL.

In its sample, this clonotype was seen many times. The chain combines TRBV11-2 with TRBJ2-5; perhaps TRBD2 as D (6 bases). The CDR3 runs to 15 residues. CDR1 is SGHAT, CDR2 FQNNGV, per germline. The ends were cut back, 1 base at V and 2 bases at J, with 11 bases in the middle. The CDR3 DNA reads TGTGCCAGCAGCTTAGGGGGGGTGTATCAAGAGACCCAGTACTTC. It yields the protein CASSLGGVYQETQYF.

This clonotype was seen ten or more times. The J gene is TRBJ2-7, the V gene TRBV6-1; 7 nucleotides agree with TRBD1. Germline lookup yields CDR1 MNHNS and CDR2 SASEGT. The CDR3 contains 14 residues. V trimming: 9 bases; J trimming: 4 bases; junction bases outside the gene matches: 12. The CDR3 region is CASSTYRGGYEQYF. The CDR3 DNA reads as TGTGCCAGTAGCACCTACAGGGGCGGATACGAGCAGTACTTC.